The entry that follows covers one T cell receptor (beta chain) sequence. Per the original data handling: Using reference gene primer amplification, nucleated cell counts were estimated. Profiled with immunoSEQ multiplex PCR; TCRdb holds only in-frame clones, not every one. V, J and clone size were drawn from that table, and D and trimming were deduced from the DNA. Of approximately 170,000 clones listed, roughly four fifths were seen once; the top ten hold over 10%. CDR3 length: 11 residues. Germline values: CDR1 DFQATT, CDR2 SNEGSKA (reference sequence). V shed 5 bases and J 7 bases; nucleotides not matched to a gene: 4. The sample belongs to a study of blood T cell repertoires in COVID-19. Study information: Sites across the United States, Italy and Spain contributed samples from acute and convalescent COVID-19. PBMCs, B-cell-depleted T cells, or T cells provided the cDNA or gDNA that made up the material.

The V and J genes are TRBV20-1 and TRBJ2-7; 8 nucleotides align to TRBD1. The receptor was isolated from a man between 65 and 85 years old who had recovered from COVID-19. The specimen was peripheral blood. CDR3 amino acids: CSAPRGREQYF. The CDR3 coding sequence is TGCAGTGCTCCCAGGGGGCGGGAGCAGTACTTC.